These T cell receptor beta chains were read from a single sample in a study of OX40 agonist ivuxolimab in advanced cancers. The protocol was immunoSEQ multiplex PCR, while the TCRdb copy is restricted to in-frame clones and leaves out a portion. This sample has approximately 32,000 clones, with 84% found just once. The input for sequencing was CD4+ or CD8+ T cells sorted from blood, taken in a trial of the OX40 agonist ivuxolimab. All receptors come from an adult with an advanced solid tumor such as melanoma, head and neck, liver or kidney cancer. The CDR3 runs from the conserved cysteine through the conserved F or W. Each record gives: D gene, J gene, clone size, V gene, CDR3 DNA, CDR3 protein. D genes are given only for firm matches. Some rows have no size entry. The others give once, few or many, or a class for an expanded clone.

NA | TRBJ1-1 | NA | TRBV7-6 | TGTGCCAGCAGCTCTCGGGTGAACACTGAAGCTTTCTTT | CASSSRVNTEAFF
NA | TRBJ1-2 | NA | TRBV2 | TGTGCCAGCATCAAACAGTCCTATGGCTACACCTTC | CASIKQSYGYTF
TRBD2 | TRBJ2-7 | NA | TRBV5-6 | TGTGCCAGCAGCGTCGGGACTAGCGGAACCATATCCTACGAGCAGTACTTC | CASSVGTSGTISYEQYF
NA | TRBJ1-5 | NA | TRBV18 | TGTGCCAGCTCACCAGAGGGCCGGAGCAATCAGCCCCAGCATTTT | CASSPEGRSNQPQHF
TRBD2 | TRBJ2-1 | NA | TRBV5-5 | TGTGCCAGCAGCTCGATGATAGCGGGATCTTCCTACAATGAGCAGTTCTTC | CASSSMIAGSSYNEQFF
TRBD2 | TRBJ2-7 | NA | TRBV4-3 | TGCGCCAGCAGCCAAGAACTAGCGGGGGGTCCCCTTGGCGAGCAGTACTTC | CASSQELAGGPLGEQYF
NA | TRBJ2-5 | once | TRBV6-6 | TGTGCCAGCACTGACTGGGGGGTGACCCAGTACTTC | CASTDWGVTQYF
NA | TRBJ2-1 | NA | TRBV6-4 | TGTGCCAGCAGCTTAAGCGGACTCTCCTACAATGAGCAGTTCTTC | CASSLSGLSYNEQFF
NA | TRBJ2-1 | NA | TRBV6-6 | TGTGCCAGCAGCCTACGTGGCGGGATCGAGCAGTTCTTC | CASSLRGGIEQFF
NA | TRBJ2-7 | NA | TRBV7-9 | TGTGCCAGCAGCGACGGAGACAGGAGCTCCTACGAGCAGTACTTC | CASSDGDRSSYEQYF
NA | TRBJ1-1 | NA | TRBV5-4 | TGTGCCAGCAGTTGGGGAGGCCCGGGGAACACTGAAGCTTTCTTT | CASSWGGPGNTEAFF
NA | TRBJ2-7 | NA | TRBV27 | TGTGCCAGCGCCGGGGACACTTACTACGAGCAGTACTTC | CASAGDTYYEQYF
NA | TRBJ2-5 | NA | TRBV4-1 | TGCGCCAGCAGCCAAGACCCGGGACAACAAGAGACCCAGTACTTC | CASSQDPGQQETQYF
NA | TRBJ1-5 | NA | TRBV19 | TGTGCCAGTAAGGGCAGGGTATCAAGCAATCAGCCCCAGCATTTT | CASKGRVSSNQPQHF
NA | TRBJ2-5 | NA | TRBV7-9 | TGTGCCAGCAGCTTAGATTTAGGGACCCGGGAGACCCAGTACTTC | CASSLDLGTRETQYF
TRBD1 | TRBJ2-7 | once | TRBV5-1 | TGCGCCAGCAGCTCGGGACAGGGAGACTACTACGAGCAGTACTTC | CASSSGQGDYYEQYF
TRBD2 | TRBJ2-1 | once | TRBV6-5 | TGTGCCAGCAGTTACCCGGGACTAGAGTGGAATGAGCAGTTCTTC | CASSYPGLEWNEQFF
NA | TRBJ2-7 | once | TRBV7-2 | TGTGCCAGCAGCCTTGGGGGACGAGGAACCTACGAGCAGTACTTC | CASSLGGRGTYEQYF
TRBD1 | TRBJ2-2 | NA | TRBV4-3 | TGCGCCAGCAGCCAAGAAACAGGGGGTCCCGGGGAGCTGTTTTTT | CASSQETGGPGELFF
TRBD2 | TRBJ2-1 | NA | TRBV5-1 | TGCGCCAGCAGCTTGAGACTAGCGGGGGACTCTGGCCCCTACAATGAGCAGTTCTTC | CASSLRLAGDSGPYNEQFF
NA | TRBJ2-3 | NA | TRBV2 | TGTGCCAGCAGTGCGAAGAGGGGCACAGATACGCAGTATTTT | CASSAKRGTDTQYF
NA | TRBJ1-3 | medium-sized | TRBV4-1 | TGCGCCAGCAGCCAAGGAAACACCATATATTTT | CASSQGNTIYF
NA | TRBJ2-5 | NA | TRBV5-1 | TGCGCCAGCAGGGGGACACCCCCGACCCAGTACTTC | CASRGTPPTQYF
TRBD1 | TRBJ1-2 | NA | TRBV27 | TGTGCCAGCAGTCCACAGGGGGGTAATTATGGCTACACCTTC | CASSPQGGNYGYTF
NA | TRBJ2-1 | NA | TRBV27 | TGTGCCAGCAGTTTAACTAGGCCACCACGCGGTGAGCAGTTCTTC | CASSLTRPPRGEQFF
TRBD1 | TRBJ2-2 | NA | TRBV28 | TGTGCCAGCAGTTTACTCCAGGGGGCATCCGGGGAGCTGTTTTTT | CASSLLQGASGELFF
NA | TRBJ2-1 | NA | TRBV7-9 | TGTGCCAGCAGCTTGGCGCCCGGCTATGAGCAGTTCTTC | CASSLAPGYEQFF
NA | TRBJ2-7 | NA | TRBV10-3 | TGTGCCACCGCGGCTTCGGACTCACTCTACGAGCAGTACTTC | CATAASDSLYEQYF
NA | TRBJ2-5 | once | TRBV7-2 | TGTGCCAGCAGCTTAGCGCGAGGTGCGGGGGCGGAGACCCAGTACTTC | CASSLARGAGAETQYF
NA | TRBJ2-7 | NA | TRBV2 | TGTGCCAGCAGTGAAAGTCGGCTCCAAGCTACCTACGAGCAGTACTTC | CASSESRLQATYEQYF
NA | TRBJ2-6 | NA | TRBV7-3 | TGTGCCAGCAGCTTATTCAGCTCTGGGGCCAACGTCCTGACTTTC | CASSLFSSGANVLTF
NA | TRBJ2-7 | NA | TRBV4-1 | TGCGCCAGCAGCCAAGAAATTGCGGTTCTGACCTACGAGCAGTACTTC | CASSQEIAVLTYEQYF
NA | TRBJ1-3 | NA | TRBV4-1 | TGCGCCAGCAGCCAAAAGCGGACAGAAGGAAACACCATATATTTT | CASSQKRTEGNTIYF
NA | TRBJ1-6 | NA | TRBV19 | TGTGCCAGTAGTCCCCGGGACCGTCGCAATTCACCCCTCCACTTT | CASSPRDRRNSPLHF
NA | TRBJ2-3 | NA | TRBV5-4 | TGTGCCAGCAGCTTGGGCAGAAGCACAGATACGCAGTATTTT | CASSLGRSTDTQYF
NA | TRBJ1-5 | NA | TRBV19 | TGTGCCAGTAGGTCGACACCTTATAGCAATCAGCCCCAGCATTTT | CASRSTPYSNQPQHF
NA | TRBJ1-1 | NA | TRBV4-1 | TGCGCCAGCAGCCAAGATGGGCGGGGCGGGGACACTGAAGCTTTCTTT | CASSQDGRGGDTEAFF
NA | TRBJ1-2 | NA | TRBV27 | TGTGCCAGCAGTTTAGGACCGTCCCTCTATGGCTACACCTTC | CASSLGPSLYGYTF
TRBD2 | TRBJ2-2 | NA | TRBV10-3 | TGTGCCATCAGTGAGTGGGGGACTAGCGGGACTTCCTTCGGGCTCTTGAACACCGGGGAGCTGTTTTTT | CAISEWGTSGTSFGLLNTGELFF
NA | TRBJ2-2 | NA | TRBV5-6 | TGTGCCAGCAGCTTGTACAGAGGGTGGAAGACCGGGGAGCTGTTTTTT | CASSLYRGWKTGELFF
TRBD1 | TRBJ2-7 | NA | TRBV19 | TGTGCCAGTAGTATCGCGGACAGGGGGCCTTCCTACGAGCAGTACTTC | CASSIADRGPSYEQYF
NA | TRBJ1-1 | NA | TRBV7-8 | TGTGCCAGCAGCTTAGATTGGCAGGGGAAAACTGAAGCTTTCTTT | CASSLDWQGKTEAFF
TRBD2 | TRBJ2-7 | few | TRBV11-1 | TGTGCCAGCAGCCAGCTAACTAGCGGGAGAGGGCACGAGCAGTACTTC | CASSQLTSGRGHEQYF
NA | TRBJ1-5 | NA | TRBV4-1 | TGCGCCAGCAGCCAAGAGTATAGCAATCAGCCCCAGCATTTT | CASSQEYSNQPQHF
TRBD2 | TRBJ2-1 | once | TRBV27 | TGTGCCAGCACCGTAGGGAGCGGGAGGAACAATGAGCAGTTCTTC | CASTVGSGRNNEQFF
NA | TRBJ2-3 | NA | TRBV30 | TGTGCCTGGAGTATGGGGGGGGGCCAGGCAGATACGCAGTATTTT | CAWSMGGGQADTQYF
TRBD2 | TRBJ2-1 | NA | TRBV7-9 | TGTGCCAGCAGCTGGGGACTAGCGCTGAGCTCCTACAATGAGCAGTTCTTC | CASSWGLALSSYNEQFF
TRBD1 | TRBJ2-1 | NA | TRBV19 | TGTGCCAGTAGTATATCCGGGACAGGGGGGAATGAGCAGTTCTTC | CASSISGTGGNEQFF
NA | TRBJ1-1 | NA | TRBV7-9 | TGTGCCAGCAGCTTAGGGGGGGATGAAGGGGCCTTT | CASSLGGDEGAF
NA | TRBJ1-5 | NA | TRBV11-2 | TGTGCCAGCAGCTTAGGCCAGACTTATAGCAATCAGCCCCAGCATTTT | CASSLGQTYSNQPQHF
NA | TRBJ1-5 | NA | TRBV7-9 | TGTGCCAGCAGCGATGAGTGGGGGGCGGCAAATCAGCCCCAGCATTTT | CASSDEWGAANQPQHF
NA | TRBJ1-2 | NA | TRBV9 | TGTGCCAGCAGCGTAGAGGTAGCGACAGATGGCTACACCTTC | CASSVEVATDGYTF
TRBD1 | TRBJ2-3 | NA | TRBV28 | TGTGCCAGCAGGGACGGGACAGGACGCACAGATACGCAGTATTTT | CASRDGTGRTDTQYF
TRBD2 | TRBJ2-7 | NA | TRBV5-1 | TGCGCCAGCAGCCCACTAGCGGCTCCCAACTCCTACGAGCAGTACTTC | CASSPLAAPNSYEQYF